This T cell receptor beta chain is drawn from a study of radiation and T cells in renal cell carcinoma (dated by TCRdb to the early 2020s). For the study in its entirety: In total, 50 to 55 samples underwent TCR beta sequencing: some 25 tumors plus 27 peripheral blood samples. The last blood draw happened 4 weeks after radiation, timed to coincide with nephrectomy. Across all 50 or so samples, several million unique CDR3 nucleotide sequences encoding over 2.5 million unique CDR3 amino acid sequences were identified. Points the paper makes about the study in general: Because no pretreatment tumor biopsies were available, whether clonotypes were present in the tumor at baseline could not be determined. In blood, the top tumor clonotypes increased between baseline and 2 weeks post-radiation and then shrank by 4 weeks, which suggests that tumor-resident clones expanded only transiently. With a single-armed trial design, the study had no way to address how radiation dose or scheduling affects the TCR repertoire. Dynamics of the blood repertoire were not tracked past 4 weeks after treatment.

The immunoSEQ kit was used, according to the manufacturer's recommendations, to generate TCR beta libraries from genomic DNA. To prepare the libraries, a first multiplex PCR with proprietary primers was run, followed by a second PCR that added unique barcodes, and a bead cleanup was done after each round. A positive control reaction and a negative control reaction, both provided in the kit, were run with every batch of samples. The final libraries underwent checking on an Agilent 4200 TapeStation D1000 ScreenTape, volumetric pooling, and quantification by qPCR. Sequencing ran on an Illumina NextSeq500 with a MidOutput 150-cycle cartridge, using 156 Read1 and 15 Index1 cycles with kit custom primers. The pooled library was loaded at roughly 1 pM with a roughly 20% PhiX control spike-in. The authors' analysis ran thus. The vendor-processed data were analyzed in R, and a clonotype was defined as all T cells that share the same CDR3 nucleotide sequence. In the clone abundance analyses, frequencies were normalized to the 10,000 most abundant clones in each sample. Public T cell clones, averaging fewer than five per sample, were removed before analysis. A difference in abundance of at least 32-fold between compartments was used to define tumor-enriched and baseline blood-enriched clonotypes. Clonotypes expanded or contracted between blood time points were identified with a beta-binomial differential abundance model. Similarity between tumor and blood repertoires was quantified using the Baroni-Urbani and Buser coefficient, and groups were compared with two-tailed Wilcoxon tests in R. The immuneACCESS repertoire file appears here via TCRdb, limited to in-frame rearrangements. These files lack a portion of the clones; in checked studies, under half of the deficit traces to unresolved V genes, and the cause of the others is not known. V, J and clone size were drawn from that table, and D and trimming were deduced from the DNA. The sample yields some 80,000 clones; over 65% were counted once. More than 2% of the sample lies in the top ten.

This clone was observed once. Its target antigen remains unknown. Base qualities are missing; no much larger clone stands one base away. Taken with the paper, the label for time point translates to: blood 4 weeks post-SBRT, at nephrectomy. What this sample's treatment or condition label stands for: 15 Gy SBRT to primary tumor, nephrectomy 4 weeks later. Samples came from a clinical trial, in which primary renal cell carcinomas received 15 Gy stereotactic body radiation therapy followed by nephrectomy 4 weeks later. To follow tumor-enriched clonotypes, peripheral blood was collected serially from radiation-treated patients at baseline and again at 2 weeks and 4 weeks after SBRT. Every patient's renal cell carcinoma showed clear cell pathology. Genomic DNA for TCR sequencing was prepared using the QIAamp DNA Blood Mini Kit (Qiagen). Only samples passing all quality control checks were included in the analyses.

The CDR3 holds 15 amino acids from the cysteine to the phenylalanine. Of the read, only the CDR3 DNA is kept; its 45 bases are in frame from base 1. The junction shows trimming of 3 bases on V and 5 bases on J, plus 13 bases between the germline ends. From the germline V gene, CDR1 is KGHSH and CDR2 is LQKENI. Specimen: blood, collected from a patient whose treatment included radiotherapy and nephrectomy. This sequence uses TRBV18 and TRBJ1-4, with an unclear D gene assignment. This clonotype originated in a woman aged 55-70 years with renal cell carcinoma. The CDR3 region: CASSPRHESNEKLFF. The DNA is TGTGCCAGCTCACCGCGCCACGAATCCAATGAAAAACTGTTTTTT.